The rows below give T cell receptor beta chains drawn from one sample of a study of Ad26.COV2.S vaccination and SARS-CoV-2 variants. Method: immunoSEQ multiplex PCR; TCRdb's copy keeps in-frame clones and lacks some. This sample has approximately 500,000 clones, with around nine tenths found just once. The sample was peripheral blood, taken in a trial of Ad26.COV2.S vaccine versus placebo. The receptors were gathered from a person between 18 and 65 years old who received the Ad26.COV2.S COVID-19 vaccine or a placebo. Each CDR3 is given with its conserved first and last residue. A D gene is named only where the DNA matches it firmly. Only some rows state a clone size, as once, few, many or a class for expanded clones.

j_call | v_call | d_call | clone_size | cdr3_aa | cdr3_nt
TRBJ2-7 | TRBV28 | TRBD1 | . | CASTSPPGGSYEQYF | TGTGCCAGCACCTCCCCCCCAGGGGGCTCCTACGAGCAGTACTTC
TRBJ2-7 | TRBV19 | TRBD2 | . | CASSRLAANPTDEQYF | TGTGCCAGTAGTAGGCTAGCGGCAAATCCTACCGACGAGCAGTACTTC
TRBJ2-3 | TRBV5-6 | TRBD2 | . | CASSGPGLAANTQYF | TGTGCCAGCAGCGGGCCGGGACTAGCGGCGAATACGCAGTATTTT
TRBJ1-1 | TRBV2 | . | . | CASSAQTLNTEAFF | TGTGCCAGCAGTGCACAGACCCTGAACACTGAAGCTTTCTTT
TRBJ2-3 | TRBV7-3 | TRBD1 | . | CASSSPGTGGSGTDTQYF | TGTGCCAGCAGCTCCCCCGGGACAGGGGGGTCGGGCACAGATACGCAGTATTTT
TRBJ2-1 | TRBV5-4 | TRBD1 | . | CASSSGQREQFF | TGTGCCAGCAGCTCGGGACAGAGGGAGCAGTTCTTC
TRBJ2-1 | TRBV4-3 | . | . | CASSQEGASGEQFF | TGCGCCAGCAGCCAAGAGGGGGCTTCGGGTGAGCAGTTCTTC
TRBJ2-1 | TRBV5-4 | . | . | CASSSRGGANEQFF | TGTGCCAGCAGCTCAAGAGGGGGGGCCAATGAGCAGTTCTTC
TRBJ2-2 | TRBV11-3 | TRBD1 | . | CASSQGTGGTGELFF | TGTGCCAGCAGCCAGGGGACAGGGGGGACCGGGGAGCTGTTTTTT
TRBJ1-4 | TRBV18 | TRBD1 | . | CASSPGQPYEKLFF | TGTGCCAGCTCACCGGGACAGCCATATGAAAAACTGTTTTTT
TRBJ2-1 | TRBV3-1/TRBV3-2 | . | . | CASSQGGGSSYNEQFF | TGTGCCAGCAGCCAAGGCGGAGGGTCCTCCTACAATGAGCAGTTCTTC
TRBJ2-7 | TRBV10-3 | . | . | CAISSAYEQYF | TGTGCCATCAGCTCGGCCTACGAGCAGTACTTC
TRBJ2-7 | TRBV27 | . | . | CASNGHPYEQYF | TGTGCCAGCAACGGACACCCCTACGAGCAGTACTTC
TRBJ2-2 | TRBV28 | . | many | CASTPRRLARVTGELFF | TGTGCCAGCACCCCTAGACGCTTGGCCAGGGTGACCGGGGAGCTGTTTTTT
TRBJ2-4 | TRBV27 | . | . | CASSISLSNIQYF | TGTGCCAGCAGTATAAGCCTCTCAAACATTCAGTACTTC
TRBJ2-3 | TRBV7-3 | TRBD2 | . | CASSSSGLAGHTQYF | TGTGCCAGCAGCTCATCGGGACTAGCGGGACATACGCAGTATTTT
TRBJ2-1 | TRBV10-3 | TRBD2 | . | CAISDLAGGPDEQFF | TGTGCCATCAGTGATCTAGCGGGAGGGCCCGATGAGCAGTTCTTC
TRBJ2-3 | TRBV5-6 | TRBD2 | . | CASSRLLPSGEDTQYF | TGTGCCAGCAGCAGACTCCTTCCTAGCGGGGAAGATACGCAGTATTTT
TRBJ2-7 | TRBV20-1 | . | . | CSASLPSSVSYEQYF | TGCAGTGCTAGTCTCCCTTCTAGCGTCTCCTACGAGCAGTACTTC
TRBJ2-7 | TRBV29-1 | TRBD2 | once | CSVTGLAGVSEQYF | TGCAGCGTTACCGGACTAGCGGGAGTTAGCGAGCAGTACTTC
TRBJ2-1 | TRBV23-1 | . | . | CASSQREIRAHNEQFF | TGCGCCAGCAGTCAACGGGAGATTCGAGCCCACAATGAGCAGTTCTTC
TRBJ2-7 | TRBV19 | . | . | CASSIGNRGTYEQYF | TGTGCCAGTAGTATCGGAAACCGGGGGACCTACGAGCAGTACTTC
TRBJ2-5 | TRBV4-1 | . | . | CASSPMSRETQYF | TGCGCCAGCAGCCCGATGAGTCGGGAGACCCAGTACTTC
TRBJ2-7 | TRBV5-1 | . | once | CASSLAGKSYEQYF | TGCGCCAGCAGCTTGGCAGGGAAATCCTACGAGCAGTACTTC
TRBJ2-7 | TRBV7-9 | . | . | CASSSLSSYEQYF | TGTGCCAGCAGCTCCTTGAGCTCCTACGAGCAGTACTTC
TRBJ1-2 | TRBV28 | TRBD1 | . | CASRATGGAFNMWRFSGYTF | TGTGCCAGCAGGGCTACAGGGGGCGCTTTCAACATGTGGAGGTTTAGTGGCTACACCTTC
TRBJ1-2 | TRBV6-5 | TRBD1 | once | CASRDRVGGYTF | TGTGCCAGCAGGGACAGGGTGGGCGGCTACACCTTC
TRBJ1-1 | TRBV5-6 | . | . | CASSLGGNTEAFF | TGTGCCAGCAGCTTGGGAGGGAACACTGAAGCTTTCTTT